The text below deals with one T cell receptor beta chain. The antigen is not known. In germline, CDR1 is LNHDA, CDR2 SQIVND (reference sequence). With 5 bases removed from V and 5 bases from J, the gap between germline ends came to 12 bases. This CDR3 is 13 amino acids long. The data were taken from a study of shared clonotypes between healthy human individuals. The method was immunoSEQ multiplex PCR; TCRdb's version includes in-frame clones alone and lacks a portion of them. This sample yields 980,000 or so clones, of which over 60% are seen a single time; approximately 1.5% belongs to the top ten. General observations from the study: Collection of samples was limited to blood; tissue repertoires likely differ. Investigators expected sequencing depth to affect clonotype sharing among donors.

The receptor was derived from a man aged 18 to 35 in good health. Sequencing was carried out using memory CD4+ T cells sorted from blood. The subset here: CD45RA-negative fraction. The chain is built from TRBV19 and TRBJ2-5, with D unresolved. CDR3 nucleotide sequence: TGTGCCAGTAGTGCGGCAGTCTCGGAGACCCAGTACTTC. Residues: CASSAAVSETQYF.